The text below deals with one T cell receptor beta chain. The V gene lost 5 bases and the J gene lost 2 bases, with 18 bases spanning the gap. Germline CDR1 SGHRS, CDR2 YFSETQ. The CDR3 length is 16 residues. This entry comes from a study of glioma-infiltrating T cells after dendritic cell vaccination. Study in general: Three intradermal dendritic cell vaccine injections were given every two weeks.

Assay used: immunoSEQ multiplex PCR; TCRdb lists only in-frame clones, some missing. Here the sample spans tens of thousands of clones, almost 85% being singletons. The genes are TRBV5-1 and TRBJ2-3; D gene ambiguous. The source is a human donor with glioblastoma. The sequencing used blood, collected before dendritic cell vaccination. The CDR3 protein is CASRPGGALLTDTQYF. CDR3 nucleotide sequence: TGCGCCAGCAGACCTGGCGGAGCCCTCCTCACAGATACGCAGTATTTT.